This T cell receptor beta chain was sequenced in a study of T cell changes during pregnancy in multiple sclerosis. The assay was immunoSEQ multiplex PCR, and TCRdb's table has in-frame clones only and misses some. This table has about 67,000 clones, about 88% appearing once. Germline V gives CDR1 SGHDN, CDR2 FVKESK. V was cut by 1 base and J by 11 bases, with 20 bases left in between. The CDR3 length is 15 residues. This TCR was recovered from a female donor with multiple sclerosis, enrolled in a pregnancy study. Sequencing used peripheral blood, obtained in the first trimester of pregnancy. The gene calls are TRBV14 and TRBJ1-1; tentatively, D is TRBD1 (6 bases). CDR3 nucleotide sequence: TGTGCCAGCAGCCAAGGGGGGGGCAGAACCATGGCGGCTTTCTTT. It specifies CASSQGGGRTMAAFF.